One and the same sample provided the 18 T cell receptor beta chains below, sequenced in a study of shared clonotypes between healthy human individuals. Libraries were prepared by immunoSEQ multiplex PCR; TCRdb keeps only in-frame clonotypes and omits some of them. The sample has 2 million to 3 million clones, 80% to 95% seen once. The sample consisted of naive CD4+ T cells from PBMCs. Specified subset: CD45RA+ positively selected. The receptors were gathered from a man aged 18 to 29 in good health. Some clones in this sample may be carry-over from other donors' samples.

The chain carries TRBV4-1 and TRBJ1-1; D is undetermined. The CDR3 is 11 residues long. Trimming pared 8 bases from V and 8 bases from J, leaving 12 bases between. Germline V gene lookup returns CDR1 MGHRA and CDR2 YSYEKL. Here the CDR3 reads CASSESGEAFF. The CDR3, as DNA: TGCGCCAGCTCGGAGTCAGGAGAAGCTTTCTTT.

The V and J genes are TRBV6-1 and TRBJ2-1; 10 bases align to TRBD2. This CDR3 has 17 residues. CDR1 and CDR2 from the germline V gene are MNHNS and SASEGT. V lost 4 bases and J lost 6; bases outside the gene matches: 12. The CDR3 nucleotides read TGTGCCAGCAGTGCGGCCCAGGGACTAGCGTGGCCCAATGAGCAGTTCTTC. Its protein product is CASSAAQGLAWPNEQFF.

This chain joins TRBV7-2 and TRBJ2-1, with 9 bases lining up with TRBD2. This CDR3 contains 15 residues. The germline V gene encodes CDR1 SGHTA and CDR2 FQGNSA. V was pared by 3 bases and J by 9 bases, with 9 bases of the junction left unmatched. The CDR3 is CASSFLSGSGSEQFF. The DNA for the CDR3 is TGTGCCAGCAGCTTCCTTAGCGGGAGTGGGAGTGAGCAGTTCTTC.

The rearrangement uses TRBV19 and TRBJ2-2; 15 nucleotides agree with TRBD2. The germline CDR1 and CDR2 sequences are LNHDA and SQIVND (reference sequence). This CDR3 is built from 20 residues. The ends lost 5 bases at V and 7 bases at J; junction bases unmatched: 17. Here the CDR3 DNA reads TGTGCCAGTAGTCCTCGCGGGACTAGCGGGAGGCCCCCGAGGGGCGGGGAGCTGTTTTTT. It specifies CASSPRGTSGRPPRGGELFF.

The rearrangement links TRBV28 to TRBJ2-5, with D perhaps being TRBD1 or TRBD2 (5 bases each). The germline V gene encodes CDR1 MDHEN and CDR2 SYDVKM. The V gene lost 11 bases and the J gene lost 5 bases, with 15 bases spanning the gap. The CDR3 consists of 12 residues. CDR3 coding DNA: TGTGCCGTAGAGGGGCAGCGGGAGACCCAGTACTTC. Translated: CAVEGQRETQYF.

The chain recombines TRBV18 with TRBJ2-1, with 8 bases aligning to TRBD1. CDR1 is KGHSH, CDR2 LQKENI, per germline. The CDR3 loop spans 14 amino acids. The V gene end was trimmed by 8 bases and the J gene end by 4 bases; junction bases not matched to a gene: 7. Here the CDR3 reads CASHPGQAYNEQFF. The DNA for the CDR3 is TGTGCCAGCCACCCGGGACAGGCTTACAATGAGCAGTTCTTC.

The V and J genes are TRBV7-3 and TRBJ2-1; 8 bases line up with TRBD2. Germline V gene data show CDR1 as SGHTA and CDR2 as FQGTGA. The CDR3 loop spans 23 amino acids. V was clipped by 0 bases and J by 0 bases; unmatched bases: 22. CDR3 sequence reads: CASSLTWSAGGRGWGSSYNEQFF. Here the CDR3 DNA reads TGTGCCAGCAGCTTAACATGGTCTGCGGGAGGCCGCGGATGGGGGAGCTCCTACAATGAGCAGTTCTTC.

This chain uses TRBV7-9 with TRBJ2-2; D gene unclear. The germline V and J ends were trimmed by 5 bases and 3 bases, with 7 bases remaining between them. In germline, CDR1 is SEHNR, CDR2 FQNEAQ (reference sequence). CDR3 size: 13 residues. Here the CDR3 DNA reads TGTGCCAGCAGCGAGGAGTACACCGGGGAGCTGTTTTTT. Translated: CASSEEYTGELFF.

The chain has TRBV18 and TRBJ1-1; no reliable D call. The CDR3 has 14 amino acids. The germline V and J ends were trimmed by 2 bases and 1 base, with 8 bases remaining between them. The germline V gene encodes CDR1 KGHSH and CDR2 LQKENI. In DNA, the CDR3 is TGTGCCAGCTCACCAAAGATAGAGAACACTGAAGCTTTCTTT. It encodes CASSPKIENTEAFF.

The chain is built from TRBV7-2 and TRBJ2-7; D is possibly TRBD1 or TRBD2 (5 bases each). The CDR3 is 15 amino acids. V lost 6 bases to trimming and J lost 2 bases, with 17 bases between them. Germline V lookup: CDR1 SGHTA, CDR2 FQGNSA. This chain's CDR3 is CASSPQGAATYEQYF. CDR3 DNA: TGTGCCAGCAGTCCCCAGGGAGCGGCCACCTACGAGCAGTACTTC.

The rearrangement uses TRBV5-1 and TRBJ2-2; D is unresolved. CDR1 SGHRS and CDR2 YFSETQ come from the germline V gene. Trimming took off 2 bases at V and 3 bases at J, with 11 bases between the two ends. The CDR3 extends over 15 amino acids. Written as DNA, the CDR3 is TGCGCCAGCAGCTTAATAGCTACGTACACCGGGGAGCTGTTTTTT. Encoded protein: CASSLIATYTGELFF.

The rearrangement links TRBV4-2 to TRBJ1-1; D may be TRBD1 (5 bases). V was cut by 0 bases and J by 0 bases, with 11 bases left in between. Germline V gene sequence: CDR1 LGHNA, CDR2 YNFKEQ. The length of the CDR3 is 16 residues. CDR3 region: CASSQDSDRLNTEAFF. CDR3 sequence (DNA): TGTGCCAGCAGCCAAGATTCCGACAGACTGAACACTGAAGCTTTCTTT.

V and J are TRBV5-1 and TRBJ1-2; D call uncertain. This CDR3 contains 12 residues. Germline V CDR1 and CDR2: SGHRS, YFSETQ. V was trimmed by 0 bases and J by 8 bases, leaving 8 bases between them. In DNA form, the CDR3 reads TGCGCCAGCAGCTTGGAACTCAACGGCTACACCTTC. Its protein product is CASSLELNGYTF.

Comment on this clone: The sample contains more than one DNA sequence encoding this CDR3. The CDR3 coding sequence is TGCGCCAGCAGCGGGGGTGGAGGTACAGATACGCAGTATTTT. Translating it yields CASSGGGGTDTQYF. This chain joins TRBV5-1 and TRBJ2-3, with D perhaps assigned TRBD1 or TRBD2 (5 bases each). Germline CDR1 is SGHRS and CDR2 is YFSETQ. The V gene lost 4 bases and the J gene lost 3 bases, with 12 bases spanning the gap. CDR3 size: 14 residues.

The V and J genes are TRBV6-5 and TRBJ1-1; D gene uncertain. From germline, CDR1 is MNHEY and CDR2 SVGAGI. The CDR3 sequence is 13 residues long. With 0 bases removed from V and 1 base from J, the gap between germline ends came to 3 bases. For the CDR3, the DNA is TGTGCCAGCAGTTACTCGTGGAACACTGAAGCTTTCTTT. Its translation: CASSYSWNTEAFF.

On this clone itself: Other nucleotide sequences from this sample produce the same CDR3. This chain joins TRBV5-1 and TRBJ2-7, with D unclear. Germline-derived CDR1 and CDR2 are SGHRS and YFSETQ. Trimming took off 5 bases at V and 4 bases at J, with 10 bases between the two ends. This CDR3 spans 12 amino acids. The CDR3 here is CASSLDAYEQYF. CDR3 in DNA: TGCGCCAGCAGTCTGGACGCGTACGAGCAGTACTTC. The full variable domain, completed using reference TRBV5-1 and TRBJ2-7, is KAGVTQTPRYLIKTRGQQVTLSCSPISGHRSVSWYQQTPGQGLQFLFEYFSETQRNKGNFPGRFSGRQFSNSRSEMNVSTLELGDSALYLCASSLDAYEQYFGPGTRLTVT.

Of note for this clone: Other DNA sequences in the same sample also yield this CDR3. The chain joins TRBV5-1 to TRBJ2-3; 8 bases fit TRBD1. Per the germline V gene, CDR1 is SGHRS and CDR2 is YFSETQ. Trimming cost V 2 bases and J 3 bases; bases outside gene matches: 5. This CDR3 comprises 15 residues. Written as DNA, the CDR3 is TGCGCCAGCAGCTTCGCAGGACAGGGAACAGATACGCAGTATTTT. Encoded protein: CASSFAGQGTDTQYF.

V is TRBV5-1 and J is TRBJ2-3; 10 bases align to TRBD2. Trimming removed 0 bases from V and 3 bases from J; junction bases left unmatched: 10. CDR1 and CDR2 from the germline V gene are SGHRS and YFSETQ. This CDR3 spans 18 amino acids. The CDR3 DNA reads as TGCGCCAGCAGCTTGGGGACGTTAGCGGGAGGACGGACAGATACGCAGTATTTT. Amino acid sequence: CASSLGTLAGGRTDTQYF.